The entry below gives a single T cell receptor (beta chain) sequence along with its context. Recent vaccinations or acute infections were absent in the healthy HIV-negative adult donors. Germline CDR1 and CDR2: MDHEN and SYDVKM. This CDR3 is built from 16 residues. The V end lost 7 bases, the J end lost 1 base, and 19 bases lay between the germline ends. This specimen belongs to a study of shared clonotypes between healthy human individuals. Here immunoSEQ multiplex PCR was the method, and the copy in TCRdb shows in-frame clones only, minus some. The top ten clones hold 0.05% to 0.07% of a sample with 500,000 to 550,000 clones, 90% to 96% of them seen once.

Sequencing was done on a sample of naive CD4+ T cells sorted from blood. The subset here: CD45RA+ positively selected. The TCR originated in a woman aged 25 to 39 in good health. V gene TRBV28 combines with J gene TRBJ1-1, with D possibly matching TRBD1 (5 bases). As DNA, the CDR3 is TGTGCCAGCAACCAGTTGGGGATGGGGCCGAACACTGAAGCTTTCTTT. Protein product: CASNQLGMGPNTEAFF.